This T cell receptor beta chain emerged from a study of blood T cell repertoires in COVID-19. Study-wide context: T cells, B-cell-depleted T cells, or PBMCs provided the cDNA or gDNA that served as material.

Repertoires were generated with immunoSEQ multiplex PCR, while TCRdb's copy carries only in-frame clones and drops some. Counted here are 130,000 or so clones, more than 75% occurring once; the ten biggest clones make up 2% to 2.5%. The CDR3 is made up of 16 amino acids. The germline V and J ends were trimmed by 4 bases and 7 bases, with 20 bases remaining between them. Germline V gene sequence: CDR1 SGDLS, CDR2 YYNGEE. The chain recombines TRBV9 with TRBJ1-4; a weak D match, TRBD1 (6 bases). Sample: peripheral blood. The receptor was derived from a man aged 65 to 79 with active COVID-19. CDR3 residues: CASSPYPRDKVEKLFF. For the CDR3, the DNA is TGTGCCAGCAGCCCGTACCCCCGGGACAAGGTTGAAAAACTGTTTTTT. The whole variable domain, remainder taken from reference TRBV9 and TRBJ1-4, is DSGVTQTPKHLITATGQRVTLRCSPRSGDLSVYWYQQSLDQGLQFLIQYYNGEERAKGNILERFSAQQFPDLHSELNLSSLELGDSALYFCASSPYPRDKVEKLFFGSGTQLSVL.